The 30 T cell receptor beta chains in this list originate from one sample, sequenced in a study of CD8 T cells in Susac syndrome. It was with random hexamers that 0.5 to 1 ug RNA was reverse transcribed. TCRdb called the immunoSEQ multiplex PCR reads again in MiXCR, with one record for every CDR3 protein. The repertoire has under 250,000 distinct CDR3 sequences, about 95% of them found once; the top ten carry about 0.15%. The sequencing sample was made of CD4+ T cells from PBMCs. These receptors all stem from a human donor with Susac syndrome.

CDR3 DNA sequence: TGCAGTGCTAGATCCCCTCCGGGACAGGGCAATTCACCCCTCCACTTT. Its translation is CSARSPPGQGNSPLHF. The chain employs TRBV20-1 and TRBJ1-6; the match to TRBD1 covers 9 bases. Germline trimming cut 2 bases from V and 7 bases from J; bases unmatched to any gene: 9. The CDR3 has 16 residues. The germline CDR1 and CDR2 sequences are DFQATT and SNEGSKA (reference sequence).

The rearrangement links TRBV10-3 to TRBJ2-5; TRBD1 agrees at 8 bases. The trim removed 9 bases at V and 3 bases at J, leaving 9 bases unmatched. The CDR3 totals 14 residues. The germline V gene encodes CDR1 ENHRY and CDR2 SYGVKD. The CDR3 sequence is CAIRLTGDEETQYF. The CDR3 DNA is TGTGCCATTCGGCTGACAGGGGATGAAGAGACCCAGTACTTC.

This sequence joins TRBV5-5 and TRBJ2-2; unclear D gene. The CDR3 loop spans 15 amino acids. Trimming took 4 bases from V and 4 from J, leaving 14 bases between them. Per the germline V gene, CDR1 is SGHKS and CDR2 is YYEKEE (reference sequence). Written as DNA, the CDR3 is TGTGCCAGCAGCACGGAATGGGCCAGCACCGGGGAGCTGTTTTTT. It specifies CASSTEWASTGELFF.

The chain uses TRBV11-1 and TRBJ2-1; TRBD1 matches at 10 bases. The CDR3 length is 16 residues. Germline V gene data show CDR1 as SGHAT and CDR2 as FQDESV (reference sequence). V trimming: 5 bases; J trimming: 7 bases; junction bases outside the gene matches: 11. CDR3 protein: CASSPRRDRGGNEQFF. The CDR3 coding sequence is TGTGCCAGCAGCCCCCGGCGGGACAGGGGCGGGAATGAGCAGTTCTTC.

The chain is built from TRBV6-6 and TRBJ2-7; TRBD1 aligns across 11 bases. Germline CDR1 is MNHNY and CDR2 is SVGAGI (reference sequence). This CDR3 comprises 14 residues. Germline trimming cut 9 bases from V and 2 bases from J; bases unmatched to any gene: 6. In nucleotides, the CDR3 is TGTGCCAGTACGCCGGGACAGGGGGCCTACGAGCAGTACTTC. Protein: CASTPGQGAYEQYF.

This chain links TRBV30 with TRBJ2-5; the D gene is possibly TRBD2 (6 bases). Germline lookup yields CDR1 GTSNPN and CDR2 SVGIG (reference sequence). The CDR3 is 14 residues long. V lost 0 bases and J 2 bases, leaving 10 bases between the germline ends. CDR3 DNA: TGTGCCTGGAGTGTTCACGGGACTCAAGAGACCCAGTACTTC. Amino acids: CAWSVHGTQETQYF.

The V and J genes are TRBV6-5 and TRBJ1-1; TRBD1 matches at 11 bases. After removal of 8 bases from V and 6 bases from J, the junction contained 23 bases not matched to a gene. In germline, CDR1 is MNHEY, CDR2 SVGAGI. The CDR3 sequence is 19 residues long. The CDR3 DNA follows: TGTGCCAGCGGTATACGTGAGCGGAGGACAGGGGGCGCGTGGGCTGAAGCTTTCTTT. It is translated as CASGIRERRTGGAWAEAFF.

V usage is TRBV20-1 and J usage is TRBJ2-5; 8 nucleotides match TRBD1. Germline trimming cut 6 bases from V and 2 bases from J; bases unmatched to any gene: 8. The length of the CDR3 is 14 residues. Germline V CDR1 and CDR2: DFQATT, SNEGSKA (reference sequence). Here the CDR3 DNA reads TGCAGTGCATTCGGACAGGGAGTGCAAGAGACCCAGTACTTC. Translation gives CSAFGQGVQETQYF.

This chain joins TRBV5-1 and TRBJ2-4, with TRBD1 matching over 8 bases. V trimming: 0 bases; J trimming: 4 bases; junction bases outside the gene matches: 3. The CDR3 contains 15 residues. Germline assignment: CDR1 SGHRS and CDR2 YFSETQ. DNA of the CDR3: TGCGCCAGCAGCTTGGAAGACAGGGGAAAAAACATTCAGTACTTC. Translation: CASSLEDRGKNIQYF.

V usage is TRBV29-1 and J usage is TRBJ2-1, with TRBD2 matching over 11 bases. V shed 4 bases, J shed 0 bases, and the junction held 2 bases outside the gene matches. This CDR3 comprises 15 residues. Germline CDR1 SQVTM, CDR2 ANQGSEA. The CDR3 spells CSVALAGGSYNEQFF. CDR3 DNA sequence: TGCAGCGTTGCTCTAGCGGGGGGCTCCTACAATGAGCAGTTCTTC.

CDR3 bases: TGTGCCAGCAGCTTAATGGGTGATCAGCCCCAGCATTTT. This sequence encodes CASSLMGDQPQHF. This chain uses TRBV7-9 with TRBJ1-5; D unclear. V dropped 2 bases and J dropped 5 bases, with 7 bases sitting between them. Per germline, CDR1 SEHNR and CDR2 FQNEAQ (reference sequence). The CDR3 covers 13 residues.

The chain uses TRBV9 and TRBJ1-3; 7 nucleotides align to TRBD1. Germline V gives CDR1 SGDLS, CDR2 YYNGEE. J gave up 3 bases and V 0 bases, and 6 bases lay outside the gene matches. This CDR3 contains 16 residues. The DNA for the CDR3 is TGTGCCAGCAGCGTAGAGACAGGGTTCGGTGGAAACACCATATATTTT. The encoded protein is CASSVETGFGGNTIYF.

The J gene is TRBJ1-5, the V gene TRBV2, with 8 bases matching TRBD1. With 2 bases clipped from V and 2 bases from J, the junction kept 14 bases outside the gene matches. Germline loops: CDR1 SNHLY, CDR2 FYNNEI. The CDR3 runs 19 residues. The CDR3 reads CASSEWLARGRMGNQPQHF. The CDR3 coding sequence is TGTGCCAGCAGTGAATGGTTGGCCAGGGGGCGCATGGGCAATCAGCCCCAGCATTTT. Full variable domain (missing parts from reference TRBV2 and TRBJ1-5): EPEVTQTPSHQVTQMGQEVILRCVPISNHLYFYWYRQILGQKVEFLVSFYNNEISEKSEIFDDQFSVERPDGSNFTLKIRSTKLEDSAMYFCASSEWLARGRMGNQPQHFGDGTRLSIL.

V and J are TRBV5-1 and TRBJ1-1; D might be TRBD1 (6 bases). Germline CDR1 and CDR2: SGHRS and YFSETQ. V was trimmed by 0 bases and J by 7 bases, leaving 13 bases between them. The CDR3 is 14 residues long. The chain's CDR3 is CASSLGGPSGEAFF. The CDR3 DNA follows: TGCGCCAGCAGCTTGGGGGGGCCTAGCGGTGAAGCTTTCTTT.

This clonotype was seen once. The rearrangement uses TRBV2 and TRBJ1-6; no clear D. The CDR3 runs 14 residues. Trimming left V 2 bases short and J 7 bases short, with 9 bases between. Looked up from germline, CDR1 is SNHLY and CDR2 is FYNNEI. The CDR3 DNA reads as TGTGCCAGCAGTGAAACCTGGAGAAATTCACCCCTCCACTTT. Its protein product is CASSETWRNSPLHF. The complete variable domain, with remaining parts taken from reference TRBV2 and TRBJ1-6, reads EPEVTQTPSHQVTQMGQEVILRCVPISNHLYFYWYRQILGQKVEFLVSFYNNEISEKSEIFDDQFSVERPDGSNFTLKIRSTKLEDSAMYFCASSETWRNSPLHFGNGTRLTVT.

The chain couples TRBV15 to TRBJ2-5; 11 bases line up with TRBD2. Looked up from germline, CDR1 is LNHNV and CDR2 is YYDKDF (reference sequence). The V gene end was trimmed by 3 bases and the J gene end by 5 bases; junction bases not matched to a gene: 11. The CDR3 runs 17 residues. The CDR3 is CATSSSRSGGAAETQYF. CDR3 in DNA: TGTGCCACCAGCAGCAGCCGTAGCGGGGGGGCCGCGGAGACCCAGTACTTC.

CDR3 region: CSASTSGDLETQYF. DNA of the CDR3: TGCAGTGCTAGCACTAGCGGGGACTTAGAGACCCAGTACTTC. This sequence joins TRBV20-1 and TRBJ2-5; 10 bases map to TRBD2. V trimming: 3 bases; J trimming: 4 bases; junction bases outside the gene matches: 5. Germline-derived CDR1 and CDR2 are DFQATT and SNEGSKA (reference sequence). This CDR3 is built from 14 residues.

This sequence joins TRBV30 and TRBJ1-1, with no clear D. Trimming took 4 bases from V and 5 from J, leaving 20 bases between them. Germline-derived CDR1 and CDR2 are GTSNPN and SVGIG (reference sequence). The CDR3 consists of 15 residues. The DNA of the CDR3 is TGTGCCTGGACTAGATTGGACGGGGAGTGGACTGAAGCTTTCTTT. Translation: CAWTRLDGEWTEAFF.

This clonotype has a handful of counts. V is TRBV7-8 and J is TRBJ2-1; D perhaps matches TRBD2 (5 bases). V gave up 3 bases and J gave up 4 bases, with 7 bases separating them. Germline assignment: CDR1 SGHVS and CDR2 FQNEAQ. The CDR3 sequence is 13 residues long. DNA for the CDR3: TGTGCCAGCAGCTTGGGGAGATACAATGAGCAGTTCTTC. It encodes CASSLGRYNEQFF.

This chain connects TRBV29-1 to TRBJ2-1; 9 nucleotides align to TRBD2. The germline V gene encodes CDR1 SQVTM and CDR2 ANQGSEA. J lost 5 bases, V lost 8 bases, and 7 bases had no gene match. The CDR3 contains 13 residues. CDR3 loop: CSPRAGGDNEQFF. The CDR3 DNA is TGCAGCCCGAGGGCGGGGGGGGACAATGAGCAGTTCTTC.

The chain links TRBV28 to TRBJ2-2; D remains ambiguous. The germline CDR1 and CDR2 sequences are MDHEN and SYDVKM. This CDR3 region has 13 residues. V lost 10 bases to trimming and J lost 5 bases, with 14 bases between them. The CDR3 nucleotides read TGTGCCACCGGATCGTGGAATACCGGGGAGCTGTTTTTT. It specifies CATGSWNTGELFF.

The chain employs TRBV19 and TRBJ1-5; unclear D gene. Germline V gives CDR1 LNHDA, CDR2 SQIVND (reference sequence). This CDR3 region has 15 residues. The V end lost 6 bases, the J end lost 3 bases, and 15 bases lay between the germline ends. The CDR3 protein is CASSVGLEANQPQHF. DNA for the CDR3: TGTGCCAGTAGCGTGGGGTTGGAGGCCAATCAGCCCCAGCATTTT.

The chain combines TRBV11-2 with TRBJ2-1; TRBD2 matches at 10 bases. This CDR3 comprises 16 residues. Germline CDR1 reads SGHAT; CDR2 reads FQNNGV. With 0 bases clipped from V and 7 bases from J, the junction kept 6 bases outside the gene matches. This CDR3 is CASSLDLAGAGNEQFF. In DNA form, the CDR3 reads TGTGCCAGCAGCTTAGACCTAGCGGGGGCCGGGAATGAGCAGTTCTTC.

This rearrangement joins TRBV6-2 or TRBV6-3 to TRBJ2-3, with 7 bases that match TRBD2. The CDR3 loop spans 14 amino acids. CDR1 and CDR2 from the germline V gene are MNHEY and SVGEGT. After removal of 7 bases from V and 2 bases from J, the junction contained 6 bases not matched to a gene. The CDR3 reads CASTPAGFTDTQYF. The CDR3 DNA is TGTGCCAGCACCCCAGCGGGATTCACAGATACGCAGTATTTT.

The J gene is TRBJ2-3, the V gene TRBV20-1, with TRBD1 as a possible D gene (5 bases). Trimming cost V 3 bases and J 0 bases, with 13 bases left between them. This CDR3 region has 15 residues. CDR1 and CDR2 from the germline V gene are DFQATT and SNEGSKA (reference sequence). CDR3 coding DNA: TGCAGTGCTAGTGCGTTAGGACATAGCACAGATACGCAGTATTTT. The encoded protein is CSASALGHSTDTQYF.

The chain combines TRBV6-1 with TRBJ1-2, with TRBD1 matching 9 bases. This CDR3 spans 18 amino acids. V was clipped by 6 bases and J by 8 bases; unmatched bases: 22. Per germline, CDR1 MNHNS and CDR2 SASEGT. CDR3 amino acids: CASRIRRDGTGRTGGYTF. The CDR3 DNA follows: TGTGCCAGCAGGATCAGAAGAGACGGGACAGGGAGAACAGGGGGCTACACCTTC.

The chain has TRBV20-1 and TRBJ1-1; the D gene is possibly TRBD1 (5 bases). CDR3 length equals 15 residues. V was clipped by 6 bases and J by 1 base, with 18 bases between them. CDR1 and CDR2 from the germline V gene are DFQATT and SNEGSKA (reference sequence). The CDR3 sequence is CSALQQDLRNTEAFF. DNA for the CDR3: TGCAGTGCCCTTCAACAGGACCTTAGGAACACTGAAGCTTTCTTT.

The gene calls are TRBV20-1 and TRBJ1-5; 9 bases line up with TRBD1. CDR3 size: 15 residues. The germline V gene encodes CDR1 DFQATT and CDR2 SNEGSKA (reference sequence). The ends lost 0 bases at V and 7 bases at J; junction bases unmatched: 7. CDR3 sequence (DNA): TGCAGTGCTAGAGATACGGACAGGGGACGCCAGCCCCAGCATTTT. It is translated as CSARDTDRGRQPQHF.

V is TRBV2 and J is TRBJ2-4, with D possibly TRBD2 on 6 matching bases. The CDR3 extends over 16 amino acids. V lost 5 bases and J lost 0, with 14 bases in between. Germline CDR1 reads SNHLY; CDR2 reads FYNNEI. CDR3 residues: CASSFSSGLAKNIQYF. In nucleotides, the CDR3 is TGTGCCAGCAGTTTTTCAAGCGGGTTAGCCAAAAACATTCAGTACTTC.

CDR3 residues: CASSQADRGRAGTNYGYTF. The CDR3 DNA sequence: TGTGCCAGCAGCCAAGCCGACAGGGGCCGGGCAGGGACTAACTATGGCTACACCTTC. V gene TRBV14 combines with J gene TRBJ1-2; 8 bases line up with TRBD1. The ends lost 1 base at V and 0 bases at J; junction bases unmatched: 13. The CDR3 is made up of 19 amino acids. The germline V gene encodes CDR1 SGHDN and CDR2 FVKESK.